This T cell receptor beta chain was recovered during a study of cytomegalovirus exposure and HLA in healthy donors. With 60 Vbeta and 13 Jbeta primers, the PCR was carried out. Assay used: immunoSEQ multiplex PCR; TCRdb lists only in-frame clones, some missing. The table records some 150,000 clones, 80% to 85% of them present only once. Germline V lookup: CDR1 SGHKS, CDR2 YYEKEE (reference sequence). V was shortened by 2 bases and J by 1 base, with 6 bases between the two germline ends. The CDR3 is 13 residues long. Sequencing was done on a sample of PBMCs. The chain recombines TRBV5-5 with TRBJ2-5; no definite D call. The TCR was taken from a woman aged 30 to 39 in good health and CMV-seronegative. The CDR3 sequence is CASSLLPQETQYF. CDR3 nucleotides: TGTGCCAGCAGCTTACTACCCCAAGAGACCCAGTACTTC. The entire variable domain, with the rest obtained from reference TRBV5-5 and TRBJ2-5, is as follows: DAGVTQSPTHLIKTRGQQVTLRCSPISGHKSVSWYQQVLGQGPQFIFQYYEKEERGRGNFPDRFSARQFPNYSSELNVNALLLGDSALYLCASSLLPQETQYFGPGTRLLVL.